These 21 T cell receptor beta chains were all obtained from the same sample, sequenced in a study of T-cell memory formation after mild COVID-19. TCRdb analysed the 5' RACE reads with MiXCR anew, one entry per CDR3 protein. This sample has around 320,000 distinct CDR3 sequences, with 25% to 30% found just once. The sequenced sample was PBMCs or a T cell subset sorted from them (not recorded which). Receptors originate from an adult woman who had mild COVID-19 (a few samples of this study predate the infection). Cell type and time point are not known.

V usage is TRBV29-1 and J usage is TRBJ2-1; TRBD2 matches at 16 bases. V was pared by 0 bases and J by 4 bases, with 12 bases of the junction left unmatched. This CDR3 is 20 amino acids long. Germline-derived CDR1 and CDR2 are SQVTM and ANQGSEA. CDR3 in amino acids: CSVEDANPGLAGGPYNEQFF. The DNA of the CDR3 is TGCAGCGTTGAAGATGCCAATCCGGGACTAGCGGGAGGGCCTTACAATGAGCAGTTCTTC.

This clonotype occurred a few times. The chain uses TRBV6-6 and TRBJ1-6; 7 bases agree with TRBD1. Germline values: CDR1 MNHNY, CDR2 SVGAGI (reference sequence). The CDR3 loop spans 15 amino acids. After removal of 4 bases from V and 3 bases from J, the junction contained 3 bases not matched to a gene. The chain's CDR3 is CASSSTGVYNSPLHF. In nucleotides, the CDR3 is TGTGCCAGCAGTTCAACAGGGGTCTATAATTCACCCCTCCACTTT.

J is TRBJ1-1 and V is TRBV4-3, with D possibly matching TRBD1 (5 bases). V lost 3 bases to trimming and J lost 5 bases, with 10 bases between them. This CDR3 has 13 residues. Germline V gene sequence: CDR1 LGHNA, CDR2 YSLEER. The CDR3 is CASSQSGVTEAFF. In nucleotides, the CDR3 is TGCGCCAGCAGCCAGTCGGGGGTGACTGAAGCTTTCTTT.

This clonotype was counted only a few times. An end of the junction does not agree with germline; a read error may underlie this. This sequence joins TRBV5-1 and TRBJ2-4; no clear D gene. CDR1 is SGHRS and CDR2 is YFSETQ in the germline V gene. CDR3 size: 12 residues. CDR3: CASSSTKNIQYF. The DNA for the CDR3 is TGCGCCAGCAGCTCGACCAAGAACATTCAGTACTTC.

This clonotype was seen more than once but under ten times. The V gene is TRBV18, the J gene TRBJ2-1, with 10 bases matching TRBD2. Germline CDR1 is KGHSH and CDR2 is LQKENI. This CDR3 comprises 15 residues. Trimming at V came to 2 bases and at J to 6 bases, leaving 4 bases not matched to a gene. CDR3 in amino acids: CASSPTSGAGNEQFF. Here the CDR3 DNA reads TGTGCCAGCTCACCAACTAGCGGGGCGGGCAATGAGCAGTTCTTC.

In this sample, this clonotype turned up a few times. The chain uses TRBV7-2 and TRBJ2-1; TRBD2 is a possible D gene (5 bases). Trimming pared 5 bases from V and 3 bases from J, leaving 20 bases between. CDR3 length equals 17 residues. Per germline, CDR1 SGHTA and CDR2 FQGNSA. CDR3 region: CASSEMVTGWGYNEQFF. The CDR3 DNA reads TGTGCCAGCAGCGAGATGGTGACGGGGTGGGGCTACAATGAGCAGTTCTTC.

The V gene is TRBV6-1, the J gene TRBJ1-2; D is uncertain. The V and J ends lost 0 bases and 13 bases respectively, with 9 bases between them. Germline V gives CDR1 MNHNS, CDR2 SASEGT. The length of the CDR3 is 11 residues. Here the CDR3 reads CASSEALGVTF. CDR3 sequence (DNA): TGTGCCAGCAGTGAAGCGTTGGGCGTCACCTTC.

This clonotype was seen a handful of times. The J gene is TRBJ1-1, the V gene TRBV7-9; 10 nucleotides match TRBD1. The ends lost 3 bases at V and 4 bases at J; junction bases unmatched: 2. The CDR3 is made up of 14 amino acids. Per germline, CDR1 SEHNR and CDR2 FQNEAQ (reference sequence). The CDR3: CASSLTGGITEAFF. The CDR3 DNA reads TGTGCCAGCAGCTTGACAGGGGGCATCACTGAAGCTTTCTTT. Supplemented by reference TRBV7-9 and TRBJ1-1, the full variable domain reads DTGVSQNPRHKITKRGQNVTFRCDPISEHNRLYWYRQTLGQGPEFLTYFQNEAQLEKSRLLSDRFSAERPKGSFSTLEIQRTEQGDSAMYLCASSLTGGITEAFFGQGTRLTVV.

CDR3 in amino acids: CSAEGRGRRADTQYF. In nucleotides, the CDR3 is TGCAGTGCAGAGGGAAGAGGGCGACGGGCAGATACGCAGTATTTT. J is TRBJ2-3 and V is TRBV20-1, with D perhaps TRBD2 (5 bases). This CDR3 has 15 residues. Germline V gives CDR1 DFQATT, CDR2 SNEGSKA (reference sequence). V dropped 6 bases and J dropped 4 bases, with 20 bases sitting between them.

The chain carries TRBV5-1 and TRBJ2-7, with 8 bases matching TRBD1. The V and J ends lost 3 bases and 5 bases, in that order; junction bases with no gene match: 10. Germline CDR1 reads SGHRS; CDR2 reads YFSETQ. The CDR3 totals 15 residues. The CDR3 bases are TGCGCCAGCAGCTACCGGACAGGGAGGAACGACGAGCAGTACTTC. Protein: CASSYRTGRNDEQYF.

This clonotype showed up many times. The chain couples TRBV2 to TRBJ2-7; TRBD1 or TRBD2 may be the D gene (5 bases each). This CDR3 is 14 amino acids long. CDR1 and CDR2 (germline): SNHLY, FYNNEI. Trimming stripped 4 bases from V and 4 bases from J, with 14 bases between. The DNA of the CDR3 is TGTGCCAGCAGTGGGGGGAAAAGTGGGTACGAGCAGTACTTC. Amino acid sequence: CASSGGKSGYEQYF. The entire variable domain, with the rest obtained from reference TRBV2 and TRBJ2-7, is as follows: EPEVTQTPSHQVTQMGQEVILRCVPISNHLYFYWYRQILGQKVEFLVSFYNNEISEKSEIFDDQFSVERPDGSNFTLKIRSTKLEDSAMYFCASSGGKSGYEQYFGPGTRLTVT.

This clonotype was picked up a small number of times. The conserved closing phenylalanine or tryptophan is absent in this CDR3, likely reflecting a read error. It is unclear where the CDR3 begins or ends on the DNA, so no DNA is shown, and the CDR3 is as TCRdb lists it. The chain combines TRBV12-3 or TRBV12-4 with TRBJ2-3; the table's D call, TRBD2, was not checked against the DNA. The CDR3 comprises 12 residues, both ends counted. The CDR3 reads CASSLKFSPYIV.

In its sample, this clonotype was seen a few times. The chain employs TRBV5-4 and TRBJ2-1; no firm D call. This CDR3 is 13 amino acids long. The germline V gene encodes CDR1 SGHNT and CDR2 YYREEE (reference sequence). V lost 3 bases and J lost 0, with 4 bases in between. This CDR3 reads CASSSNSYNEQFF. The DNA for the CDR3 is TGTGCCAGCAGCTCCAACTCCTACAATGAGCAGTTCTTC.

The chain is built from TRBV27 and TRBJ2-7; 8 bases line up with TRBD1. The germline CDR1 and CDR2 sequences are MNHEY and SMNVEV (reference sequence). J gave up 2 bases and V 2 bases, and 5 bases lay outside the gene matches. There are 15 residues in the CDR3. CDR3 residues: CASSLGQGTTYEQYF. CDR3 DNA sequence: TGTGCCAGCAGTTTAGGACAGGGTACTACCTACGAGCAGTACTTC.

The chain employs TRBV5-1 and TRBJ1-1; a weak D match, TRBD1 (5 bases). This CDR3 has 15 amino acids. V was pared by 0 bases and J by 2 bases, with 11 bases between. Germline values: CDR1 SGHRS, CDR2 YFSETQ. This CDR3 reads CASSLGQGENTEAFF. The CDR3 DNA is TGCGCCAGCAGCTTGGGGCAGGGAGAAAACACTGAAGCTTTCTTT.

This clonotype was counted only a few times. The chain uses TRBV6-5 and TRBJ2-7, with TRBD2 identical over 9 bases. V gave up 2 bases and J gave up 2 bases; unmatched junction bases: 13. This CDR3 comprises 18 residues. CDR1 is MNHEY and CDR2 is SVGAGI in the germline V gene. Written as DNA, the CDR3 is TGTGCCAGCAGTTACAACGGGGGGGCTAGCGGGAAGGCCTACGAGCAGTACTTC. This gives the protein CASSYNGGASGKAYEQYF.

The chain combines TRBV5-1 with TRBJ2-3, with 7 bases identical to TRBD1. J was trimmed by 4 bases and V by 4 bases; bases with no gene match: 3. CDR1 is SGHRS, CDR2 YFSETQ, per germline. CDR3 length: 13 amino acids. CDR3 in amino acids: CASSDRVSDTQYF. In DNA, the CDR3 is TGCGCCAGCAGCGACAGGGTATCAGATACGCAGTATTTT.

The V gene is TRBV5-1, the J gene TRBJ1-2; D gene unclear. The germline V and J ends were trimmed by 5 bases and 3 bases, with 20 bases remaining between them. The germline gives CDR1 SGHRS, CDR2 YFSETQ. The CDR3 is 16 residues long. DNA for the CDR3: TGCGCCAGCAGAAATCCCCCGGCCCCTCCCGACTATGGCTACACCTTC. Amino acids: CASRNPPAPPDYGYTF.

There are a few counts of this clonotype. This rearrangement joins TRBV5-1 to TRBJ1-2; 9 nucleotides line up with TRBD1. Germline V CDR1 and CDR2: SGHRS, YFSETQ. Germline trimming cut 0 bases from V and 8 bases from J; bases unmatched to any gene: 11. The CDR3 totals 16 residues. The CDR3 DNA sequence: TGCGCCAGCAGCTTGGAATCTGCCGGGACAGGGAGGGGCTACACCTTC. It is translated as CASSLESAGTGRGYTF.

The table lists this clonotype with a few counts. The genes are TRBV12-3 or TRBV12-4 and TRBJ2-2, with 9 bases identical to TRBD1. CDR3 length: 15 residues. J gave up 6 bases and V 6 bases, and 8 bases lay outside the gene matches. CDR3 in amino acids: CASRAGQGLPGELFF. CDR3 coding DNA: TGTGCCAGCAGAGCGGGACAGGGTCTTCCCGGGGAGCTGTTTTTT.

The chain employs TRBV29-1 and TRBJ2-2; D gene ambiguous. V shed 7 bases and J shed 0 bases, with 21 bases lying between them. Germline CDR1 reads SQVTM; CDR2 reads ANQGSEA. The CDR3 contains 17 residues. In DNA form, the CDR3 reads TGCAGCGGATCAGGTCTGATCGGGCCGTCGAACACCGGGGAGCTGTTTTTT. Protein sequence: CSGSGLIGPSNTGELFF.